This T cell receptor beta chain derives from a study of blood T cell repertoires in COVID-19 (dated by TCRdb to 2018 to 2020). Study-level background: The collaborator samples originated in the United States, Italy and Spain and spanned the acute and convalescent phases of COVID-19. Sample metadata almost always included a de-identified subject ID, COVID-19 status, age in years and sex. The repertoires were released in a freely available public database intended as a resource for research on the immune response to SARS-CoV-2. The prospective study material was composed of cDNA or gDNA derived from T cells, B-cell-depleted T cells, or PBMCs. The samples were drawn from the first 160 participants of the ongoing ImmuneRACE study and from 950 to 1,500 subjects provided by 6 global collaborators. Where available, HLA class I and class II types were taken from metadata supplied by the sample provider and were not determined by assay-based typing. Subjects who had been exposed to COVID-19, were actively infected with it, or had recovered from it provided the deeply sampled blood TCRbeta repertoires that made up the dataset.

Collaborating institutions collected whole blood in K2EDTA tubes following their own protocols. Collaborator samples were shipped for TCRbeta analysis as frozen whole blood, isolated PBMCs, or DNA extracted from either sample type. CDR1 and CDR2 were assigned from the germline V gene (reference sequence) as SEHNR and FQNEAQ. From its cysteine to its phenylalanine, the CDR3 spans 14 amino acids. Solely the CDR3 DNA is kept, with 42 bases framed from the first base. This clone was observed once. Its target antigen remains unknown. Germline is not matched at one junction end, which may reflect a read error. The immunoSEQ Assay, a bias-controlled multiplex PCR, was used to amplify TCRbeta CDR3 regions from genomic DNA. On the authors' methods: Nucleated cell counts per sample were estimated from amplification of reference gene primers within the assay. Sequence reads were collapsed and filtered to measure the absolute abundance of every unique TCRbeta CDR3 rearrangement. For each sample, productive Simpson clonality was calculated as the square root of Simpson's diversity index across productive rearrangements. Imported from immuneACCESS, the table was reduced by TCRdb to in-frame sequences with V and J called. These copies leave out some clones; in studies compared against another copy, an unresolved V gene accounts for under half, and the cause of the remainder is not known. V and J calls and clone size are those listed in that table; D and trimming were worked out from the DNA. The sample profile shows fewer than 350,000 clones; 70% to 90% of them were found once. Clones ranked in the top ten supply 9.4% of the sample.

The investigation overall reported the following: Clinical and demographic metadata were provided uncurated, with the amount varying by source and participant.

The sequencing input was peripheral blood. This receptor was obtained from a man younger than 35 with active or convalescent COVID-19. The rearrangement joined TRBV7-9 to TRBJ2-7, and possibly TRBD1, on 5 matching bases. In nucleotide form, the sequence is TGTGCCAGCAGCTCCTTGACAGACTCCTACAAGCAGTACTTC. Its protein is CASSSLTDSYKQYF.